This T cell receptor (beta chain) was captured by sequencing in a study of T cell changes during pregnancy in multiple sclerosis. Repertoires were generated with immunoSEQ multiplex PCR, while TCRdb's copy carries only in-frame clones and drops some. The sample holds 60,000 to 95,000 clones; around nine tenths are singletons and the top ten take less than 0.45%. This CDR3 is built from 12 residues. Between the trimmed V and J ends, which lost 6 bases and 4 bases, there was a span of 6 bases. The germline gives CDR1 MNHEY, CDR2 SMNVEV (reference sequence). The source is a female donor with multiple sclerosis, enrolled in a pregnancy study. The specimen comprised CD4+ T cells from peripheral blood mononuclear cells, sampled before pregnancy. This chain uses TRBV27 with TRBJ1-4; D may be TRBD1 (6 bases). CDR3 region: CASRGGNEKLFF. CDR3 DNA: TGTGCCAGCAGAGGGGGTAATGAAAAACTGTTTTTT. Full variable domain (outside the CDR3, taken from reference TRBV27 and TRBJ1-4): EAQVTQNPRYLITVTGKKLTVTCSQNMNHEYMSWYRQDPGLGLRQIYYSMNVEVTDKGDVPEGYKVSRKEKRNFPLILESPSPNQTSLYFCASRGGNEKLFFGSGTQLSVL.